The 14 T cell receptor beta chains in this list originate from one sample, sequenced in a study of monozygotic twins with inflammatory bowel disease. Reanalyzing the 5' RACE reads, TCRdb keeps one entry per CDR3 protein, without DNA. Recorded for this sample: 300,000 to 450,000 distinct CDR3 sequences. The material sequenced was blood. The source is a human donor with ulcerative colitis or Crohn's disease, or a healthy co-twin of an affected twin (not recorded which).

V is TRBV4-2 and J is TRBJ2-7; TCRdb calls TRBD1, which cannot be checked without DNA. From germline, CDR1 is LGHNA and CDR2 YNFKEQ. This CDR3 comprises 13 residues. CDR3 residues: CASSQVGGYEQYF.

CDR3 protein: CATSDGQGLYGYTF. The chain has TRBV24-1 and TRBJ1-2; there is no DNA to check the TCRdb D call of TRBD1. This CDR3 region has 14 residues. CDR1 KGHDR and CDR2 SFDVKD come from the germline V gene.

V usage is TRBV5-1 and J usage is TRBJ2-5; TCRdb reports TRBD1, a call that lacks DNA to check it against. Germline V gene sequence: CDR1 SGHRS, CDR2 YFSETQ. This CDR3 is 13 amino acids long. The CDR3 sequence: CASSWTVQETQYF.

The chain has TRBV7-9 and TRBJ1-4; TCRdb's D gene call, TRBD1, goes unchecked for lack of DNA. Per germline, CDR1 SEHNR and CDR2 FQNEAQ (reference sequence). This CDR3 is 14 amino acids long. The CDR3 sequence is CASSLEGRHEKLFF.

The rearrangement joins TRBV6-2 or TRBV6-3 to TRBJ1-4. There are 13 residues in the CDR3. Germline V lookup: CDR1 MNHEY, CDR2 SVGEGT. The CDR3 spells CASSYRRTEKLFF.

The chain joins TRBV4-1 to TRBJ1-5. Germline-derived CDR1 and CDR2 are MGHRA and YSYEKL. The CDR3 contains 16 residues. The CDR3 sequence is CASSQDTRAGLQPQHF.

This chain links TRBV7-3 with TRBJ1-1; the D call from TCRdb, TRBD1, cannot be confirmed without DNA. CDR1 and CDR2 from the germline V gene are SGHTA and FQGTGA. The CDR3 sequence is 14 residues long. The CDR3 reads CASSLGQGVTEAFF.

The chain carries TRBV19 and TRBJ1-1; the D gene TCRdb calls, TRBD1, cannot be checked with no DNA. Germline loops: CDR1 LNHDA, CDR2 SQIVND (reference sequence). The CDR3 contains 17 residues. The CDR3 reads CATLPRALGATRTEAFF.

The chain has TRBV20-1 and TRBJ2-7; TCRdb picks TRBD1, but there is no DNA to check that call. The germline V gene has CDR1 DFQATT and CDR2 SNEGSKA (reference sequence). The CDR3 extends over 12 amino acids. CDR3 region: CSAVRDPYEQYF.

This rearrangement joins TRBV7-6 to TRBJ2-3; TCRdb lists TRBD2, though no DNA is available to test this call. This CDR3 contains 15 residues. Looked up from germline, CDR1 is SGHVS and CDR2 is FNYEAQ. CDR3 loop: CASSLRGTPGDTQYF.

The genes are TRBV7-8 and TRBJ1-1; the TCRdb call, TRBD1, lacks DNA for checking. Per germline, CDR1 SGHVS and CDR2 FQNEAQ. The CDR3 loop spans 14 amino acids. CDR3 sequence reads: CASSSQGGWAEAFF.

The CDR3 region is CASSQNLRTSGGPNSPYEQYF. V is TRBV4-2 and J is TRBJ2-7; TCRdb's D call of TRBD2 is untestable without DNA. Germline assignment: CDR1 LGHNA and CDR2 YNFKEQ. The CDR3 covers 21 residues.

The CDR3 region is CSASAVAGGRADTQYF. The rearrangement joins TRBV20-1 to TRBJ2-3; the TCRdb call, TRBD2, lacks DNA for checking. The germline V gene has CDR1 DFQATT and CDR2 SNEGSKA (reference sequence). The CDR3 spans 16 residues.

The genes are TRBV11-1 and TRBJ2-5; there is no DNA to check the TCRdb D call of TRBD1. The CDR3 runs 13 residues. Per the germline V gene, CDR1 is SGHAT and CDR2 is FQDESV (reference sequence). The CDR3 is CASSLAGAETQYF.